This T cell receptor beta chain was documented in a study of beta chain features in type 1 diabetes. Over 95% purity was reached by all sorted populations. In germline, CDR1 is SEHNR, CDR2 FQNEAQ (reference sequence). The CDR3 has 17 amino acids. V shed 0 bases, J shed 1 base, and the junction held 7 bases outside the gene matches. Findings of the study overall: Unsettled here was the matter of whether HLA type influences TCRB rearrangement.

On this clone: Its antigen is as yet unknown.

Isolated RNA was reverse transcribed in full, so expressed TCRB transcripts were sequenced. Using immunoSEQ multiplex PCR, the repertoire was profiled, and TCRdb retains in-frame clones only, with some absent. The data hold about 330,000 clones, with 8% to 13% observed a single time. Sequenced sample: naive CD4+ T cells from blood. The clonotype was recovered from a woman between 25 and 40 years old in good health. The chain has TRBV7-9 and TRBJ2-3; 7 bases are a match to TRBD1. In nucleotides, the CDR3 is TGTGCCAGCAGCTTAGCCATGACAGGGATGCGCACAGATACGCAGTATTTT. This codes for CASSLAMTGMRTDTQYF.